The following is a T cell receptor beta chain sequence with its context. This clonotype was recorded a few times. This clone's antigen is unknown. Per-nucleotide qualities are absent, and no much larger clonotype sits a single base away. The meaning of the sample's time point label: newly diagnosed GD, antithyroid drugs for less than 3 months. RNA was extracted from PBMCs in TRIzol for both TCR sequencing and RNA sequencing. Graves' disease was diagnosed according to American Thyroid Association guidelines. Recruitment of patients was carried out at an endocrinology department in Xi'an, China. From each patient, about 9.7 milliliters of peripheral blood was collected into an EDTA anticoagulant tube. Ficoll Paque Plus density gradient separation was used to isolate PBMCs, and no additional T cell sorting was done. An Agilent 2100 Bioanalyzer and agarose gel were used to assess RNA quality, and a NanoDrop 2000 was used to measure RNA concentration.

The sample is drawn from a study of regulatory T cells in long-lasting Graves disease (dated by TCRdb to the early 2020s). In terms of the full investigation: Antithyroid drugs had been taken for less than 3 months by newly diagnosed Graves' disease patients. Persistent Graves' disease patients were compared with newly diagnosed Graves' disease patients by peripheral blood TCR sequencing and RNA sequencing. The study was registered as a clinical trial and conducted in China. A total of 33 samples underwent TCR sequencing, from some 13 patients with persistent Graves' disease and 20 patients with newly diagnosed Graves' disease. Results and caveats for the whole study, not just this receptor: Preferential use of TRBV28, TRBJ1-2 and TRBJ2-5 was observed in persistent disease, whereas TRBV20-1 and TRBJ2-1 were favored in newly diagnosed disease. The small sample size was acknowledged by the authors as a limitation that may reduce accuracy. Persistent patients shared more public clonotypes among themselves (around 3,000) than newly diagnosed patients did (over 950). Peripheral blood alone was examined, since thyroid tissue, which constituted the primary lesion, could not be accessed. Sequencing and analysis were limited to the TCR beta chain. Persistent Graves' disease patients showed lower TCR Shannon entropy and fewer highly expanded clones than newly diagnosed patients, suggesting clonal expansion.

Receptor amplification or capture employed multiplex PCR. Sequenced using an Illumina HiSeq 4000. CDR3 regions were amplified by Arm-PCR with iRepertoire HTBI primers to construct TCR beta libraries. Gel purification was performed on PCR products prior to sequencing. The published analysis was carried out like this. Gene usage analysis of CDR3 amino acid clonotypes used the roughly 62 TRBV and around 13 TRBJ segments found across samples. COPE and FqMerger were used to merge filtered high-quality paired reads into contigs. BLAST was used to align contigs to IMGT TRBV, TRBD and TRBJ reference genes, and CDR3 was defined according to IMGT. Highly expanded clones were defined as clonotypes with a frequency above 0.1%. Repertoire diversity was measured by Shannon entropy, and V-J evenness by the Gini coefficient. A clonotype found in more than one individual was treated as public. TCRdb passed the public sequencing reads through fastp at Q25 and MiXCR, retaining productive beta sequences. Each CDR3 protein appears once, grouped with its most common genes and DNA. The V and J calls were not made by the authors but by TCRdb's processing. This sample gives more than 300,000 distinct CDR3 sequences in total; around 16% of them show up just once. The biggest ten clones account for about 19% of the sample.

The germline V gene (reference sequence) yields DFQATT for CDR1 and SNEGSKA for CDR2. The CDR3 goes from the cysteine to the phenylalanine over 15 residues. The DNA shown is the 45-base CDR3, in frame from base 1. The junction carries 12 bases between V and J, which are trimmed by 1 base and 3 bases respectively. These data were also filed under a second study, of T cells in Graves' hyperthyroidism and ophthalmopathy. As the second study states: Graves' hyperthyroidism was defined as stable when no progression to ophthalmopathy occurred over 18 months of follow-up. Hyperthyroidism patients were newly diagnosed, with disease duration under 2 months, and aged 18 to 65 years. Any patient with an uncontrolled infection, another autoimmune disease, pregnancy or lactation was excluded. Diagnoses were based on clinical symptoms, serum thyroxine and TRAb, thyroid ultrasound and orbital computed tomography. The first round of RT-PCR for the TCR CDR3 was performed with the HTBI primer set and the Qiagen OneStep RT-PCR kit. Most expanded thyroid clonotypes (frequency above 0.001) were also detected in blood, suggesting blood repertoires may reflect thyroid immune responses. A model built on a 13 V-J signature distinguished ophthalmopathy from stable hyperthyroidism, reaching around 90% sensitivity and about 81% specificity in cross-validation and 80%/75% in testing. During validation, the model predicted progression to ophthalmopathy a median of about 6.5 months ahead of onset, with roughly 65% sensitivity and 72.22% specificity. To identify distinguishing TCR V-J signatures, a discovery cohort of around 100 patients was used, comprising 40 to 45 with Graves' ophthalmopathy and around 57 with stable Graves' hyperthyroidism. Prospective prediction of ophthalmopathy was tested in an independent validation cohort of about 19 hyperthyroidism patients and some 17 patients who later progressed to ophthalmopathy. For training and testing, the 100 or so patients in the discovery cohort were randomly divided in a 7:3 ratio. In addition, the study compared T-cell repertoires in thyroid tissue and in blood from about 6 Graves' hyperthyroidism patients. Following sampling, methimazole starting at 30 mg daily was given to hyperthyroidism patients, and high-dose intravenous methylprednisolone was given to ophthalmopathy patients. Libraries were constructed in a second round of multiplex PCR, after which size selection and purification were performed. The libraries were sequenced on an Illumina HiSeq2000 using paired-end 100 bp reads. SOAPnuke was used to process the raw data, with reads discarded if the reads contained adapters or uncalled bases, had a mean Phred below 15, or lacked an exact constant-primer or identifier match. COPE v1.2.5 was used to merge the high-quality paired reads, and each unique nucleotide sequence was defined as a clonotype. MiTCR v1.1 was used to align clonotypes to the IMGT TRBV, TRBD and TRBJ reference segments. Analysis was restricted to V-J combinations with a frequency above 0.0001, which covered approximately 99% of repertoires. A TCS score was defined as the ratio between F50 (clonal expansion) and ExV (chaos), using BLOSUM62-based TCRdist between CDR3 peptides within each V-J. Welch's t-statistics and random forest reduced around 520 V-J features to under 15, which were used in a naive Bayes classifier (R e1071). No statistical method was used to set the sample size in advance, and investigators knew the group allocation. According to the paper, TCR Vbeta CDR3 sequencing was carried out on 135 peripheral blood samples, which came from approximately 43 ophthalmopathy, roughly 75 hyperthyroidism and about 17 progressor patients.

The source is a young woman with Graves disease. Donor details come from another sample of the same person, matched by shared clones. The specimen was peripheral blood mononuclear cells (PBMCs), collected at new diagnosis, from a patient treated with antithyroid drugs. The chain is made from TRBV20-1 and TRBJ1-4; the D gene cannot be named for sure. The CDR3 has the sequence CSARASGVSNEKLFF. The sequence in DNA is TGCAGTGCTAGAGCCTCAGGAGTCTCTAATGAAAAACTGTTTTTT.